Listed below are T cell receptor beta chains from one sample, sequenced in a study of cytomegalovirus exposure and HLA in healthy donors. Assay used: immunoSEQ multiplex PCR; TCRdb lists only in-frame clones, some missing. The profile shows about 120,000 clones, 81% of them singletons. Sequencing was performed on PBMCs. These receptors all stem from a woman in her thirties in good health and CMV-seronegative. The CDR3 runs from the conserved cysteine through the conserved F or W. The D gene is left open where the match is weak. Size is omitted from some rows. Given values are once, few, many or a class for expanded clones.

CSSSAWGVQPVEKLFF | TGTTCCAGCAGCGCTTGGGGCGTTCAACCCGTGGAAAAACTGTTTTTT | TRBV7-9 | . | . | TRBJ1-4 | 16
CASSHQYRTLGTDTQYF | TGCGCCAGCAGCCACCAATACAGGACCCTAGGCACAGATACGCAGTATTTT | TRBV4-3 | . | . | TRBJ2-3 | 17
CASSYLPRSEQFF | TGTGCCAGCAGCTACCTTCCTAGGAGTGAGCAGTTCTTC | TRBV28 | . | . | TRBJ2-1 | 13
CASSFPGNTEAFF | TGTGCCAGCAGCTTTCCAGGAAACACTGAAGCTTTCTTT | TRBV7-9 | . | . | TRBJ1-1 | 13
CASSSVVGELFF | TGTGCCAGCAGTTCCGTAGTGGGAGAACTGTTTTTT | TRBV27 | . | . | TRBJ1-4 | 12
CASSILSRQTYTEAFF | TGTGCCAGTAGTATTTTGTCGCGGCAGACCTACACTGAAGCTTTCTTT | TRBV19 | . | . | TRBJ1-1 | 16
CASSKLGQGLAGANVLTF | TGTGCCAGCAGTAAACTCGGACAGGGACTTGCTGGGGCCAACGTCCTGACTTTC | TRBV28 | TRBD1 | few | TRBJ2-6 | 18
CASSYGPTGGPEQYF | TGTGCCAGCAGTTACGGACCCACAGGGGGTCCCGAGCAGTACTTC | TRBV6-5 | TRBD1 | . | TRBJ2-7 | 15
CASSPRSRRRWGGAFF | TGCGCCAGCAGCCCTAGATCTAGGCGTCGGTGGGGGGGAGCTTTCTTT | TRBV4-3 | . | . | TRBJ1-1 | 16
CASSPGGTYEQYF | TGCGCCAGCAGCCCCGGGGGAACCTACGAGCAGTACTTC | TRBV23-1 | . | . | TRBJ2-7 | 13
CASKDPGSEETQYF | TGTGCCAGCAAGGATCCGGGGTCCGAGGAGACCCAGTACTTC | TRBV6-6 | . | . | TRBJ2-5 | 14
CASSPPGRGETQYF | TGTGCCAGCAGCCCACCTGGGAGGGGAGAGACCCAGTACTTC | TRBV7-6 | TRBD2 | . | TRBJ2-5 | 14
CASSLSGQGSTHYGYTF | TGTGCCAGCAGTTTATCGGGACAGGGGTCCACACACTATGGCTACACCTTC | TRBV28 | TRBD1 | . | TRBJ1-2 | 17
CASTRSTGFEQFF | TGTGCCAGCACCCGATCGACAGGGTTTGAGCAGTTCTTC | TRBV27 | TRBD1 | . | TRBJ2-1 | 13
CASSQESARDTQYF | TGTGCCAGCAGCCAAGAGTCTGCTAGAGATACGCAGTATTTT | TRBV14 | . | . | TRBJ2-3 | 14
CASSLRQPTGGSTDTQYF | TGCGCCAGCAGCTTGCGCCAACCGACAGGGGGAAGCACAGATACGCAGTATTTT | TRBV5-1 | TRBD1 | . | TRBJ2-3 | 18
CATPGGAGSGYTF | TGTGCCACCCCAGGGGGCGCCGGGAGTGGCTACACCTTC | TRBV15 | TRBD1 | . | TRBJ1-2 | 13
CASSVTSGNFSGANVLTF | TGTGCCAGCAGCGTGACTAGCGGGAACTTCTCTGGGGCCAACGTCCTGACTTTC | TRBV21-1 | . | once | TRBJ2-6 | 18
CASSLEADTQYF | TGTGCCAGCAGTCTAGAGGCAGATACGCAGTATTTT | TRBV11-3 | . | . | TRBJ2-3 | 12
CASSLDGNKQYF | TGCGCCAGCAGCTTGGATGGCAACAAGCAGTACTTC | TRBV5-1 | . | . | TRBJ2-7 | 12
CASSGDRPSVGETQYF | TGTGCCAGCAGTGGAGATAGGCCTAGCGTCGGGGAGACCCAGTACTTC | TRBV2 | . | . | TRBJ2-5 | 16
CASTVTSATSYEQYF | TGTGCCAGCACCGTCACTAGCGCCACCTCCTACGAGCAGTACTTC | TRBV27 | TRBD2 | few | TRBJ2-7 | 15
CASSLELLAVTYEQYF | TGTGCCAGCAGCTTAGAGCTACTAGCGGTAACCTACGAGCAGTACTTC | TRBV7-2 | TRBD2 | . | TRBJ2-7 | 16
CASSLGRTLYEQYF | TGTGCCAGCAGCTTAGGTAGGACTTTATACGAGCAGTACTTC | TRBV7-8 | . | . | TRBJ2-7 | 14
CASSQDLRLKTQYF | TGTGCCAGCAGCCAAGATTTGAGATTAAAGACCCAGTACTTC | TRBV14 | . | . | TRBJ2-5 | 14
CASSSMTSGVGTDTQYF | TGTGCCAGCAGCTCAATGACTAGCGGGGTAGGGACAGATACGCAGTATTTT | TRBV5-4 | TRBD2 | once | TRBJ2-3 | 17
CASSLWGEGTPSYNEQFF | TGTGCCAGCAGCTTATGGGGGGAAGGGACCCCCTCCTACAATGAGCAGTTCTTC | TRBV7-3 | . | . | TRBJ2-1 | 18
CASSLSDSSTDTQYF | TGTGCCAGCAGCTTATCGGACAGTAGCACAGATACGCAGTATTTT | TRBV11-1 | . | . | TRBJ2-3 | 15
CAISGDRVDEKLFF | TGTGCCATCAGTGGGGACAGGGTTGATGAAAAACTGTTTTTT | TRBV10-3 | TRBD1 | . | TRBJ1-4 | 14
CASSFQGRGRGSSYEQYF | TGTGCCAGCAGCTTTCAGGGCAGGGGGCGCGGGAGCTCCTACGAGCAGTACTTC | TRBV5-6 | . | . | TRBJ2-7 | 18
CATSREQRSSYNEQFF | TGTGCCACCAGCAGAGAACAGCGGAGCTCCTACAATGAGCAGTTCTTC | TRBV15 | . | . | TRBJ2-1 | 16
CASSLGTGGYGYTF | TGTGCCAGCAGCTTAGGGACAGGGGGCTATGGCTACACCTTC | TRBV11-2 | TRBD1 | . | TRBJ1-2 | 14
CASSQDGLADEQFF | TGCGCCAGCAGCCAAGATGGGCTAGCGGATGAGCAGTTCTTC | TRBV4-1 | TRBD2 | few | TRBJ2-1 | 14
CASSPVSGEGYEQYF | TGTGCCAGCTCACCAGTTTCAGGGGAAGGCTACGAGCAGTACTTC | TRBV18 | . | . | TRBJ2-7 | 15
CASRPDRGNTEAFF | TGTGCCAGTAGGCCTGACAGGGGGAACACTGAAGCTTTCTTT | TRBV19 | TRBD1 | . | TRBJ1-1 | 14
CASEETGHNLGTEAFF | TGCGCCAGCGAAGAGACAGGGCATAATCTGGGCACTGAAGCTTTCTTT | TRBV5-1 | TRBD1 | . | TRBJ1-1 | 16
CASSQYVTGPYGYTF | TGCGCCAGCAGCCAATACGTAACAGGCCCCTATGGCTACACCTTC | TRBV4-1 | . | . | TRBJ1-2 | 15
CASIEDTEAFF | TGTGCCAGCATAGAGGACACTGAAGCTTTCTTT | TRBV6-1 | . | few | TRBJ1-1 | 11
CASSYSTGQGWETQYF | TGTGCCAGCAGTTACTCGACAGGACAGGGCTGGGAGACCCAGTACTTC | TRBV6-5 | TRBD1 | . | TRBJ2-5 | 16
CANNRSREQYF | TGTGCCAACAACAGGTCTAGGGAGCAGTACTTC | TRBV6-6 | . | . | TRBJ2-7 | 11
CASSLAAADEQYF | TGTGCCAGCAGTTTAGCGGCGGCGGACGAGCAGTACTTC | TRBV27 | . | . | TRBJ2-7 | 13
CASSLVRLTGSEAFF | TGTGCCAGCAGTTTGGTCCGACTGACAGGGTCTGAAGCTTTCTTT | TRBV27 | TRBD1 | once | TRBJ1-1 | 15
CATLDPYEQYF | TGTGCCACCCTAGACCCCTACGAGCAGTACTTC | TRBV28 | . | . | TRBJ2-7 | 11
CASSEVIGARHNEQFF | TGTGCCAGCAGTGAAGTCATTGGCGCTAGGCATAATGAGCAGTTCTTC | TRBV6-1 | . | . | TRBJ2-1 | 16
CASSADSGSYNEQFF | TGTGCCAGCAGTGCAGATAGCGGGAGCTACAATGAGCAGTTCTTC | TRBV6-1 | TRBD2 | . | TRBJ2-1 | 15
CASSGDRSDLHGYTF | TGTGCCAGCAGCGGAGACAGGTCCGACTTGCATGGCTACACCTTC | TRBV7-9 | . | . | TRBJ1-2 | 15
CASSSPGLAIRGNIQYF | TGTGCCAGCAGCTCTCCGGGACTAGCGATTAGGGGAAACATTCAGTACTTC | TRBV7-9 | TRBD2 | . | TRBJ2-4 | 17
CASSLTGGGEQYF | TGTGCCAGCAGCTTAACAGGGGGAGGCGAGCAGTACTTC | TRBV5-4 | TRBD1 | . | TRBJ2-7 | 13
CASSQAGLGYEQYF | TGCGCCAGCAGCCAAGCGGGACTAGGCTACGAGCAGTACTTC | TRBV4-3 | TRBD2 | . | TRBJ2-7 | 14
CASSLAPGGSYEQYF | TGTGCCAGCAGCTTAGCTCCGGGAGGTTCCTACGAGCAGTACTTC | TRBV7-2 | TRBD2 | . | TRBJ2-7 | 15
CASSYSSGSLYEQYF | TGTGCCAGCAGTTACTCTAGCGGGAGCCTCTACGAGCAGTACTTC | TRBV6-5 | TRBD2 | . | TRBJ2-7 | 15
CASSPPGQGKDEQYF | TGTGCCAGCTCACCACCGGGACAGGGGAAAGACGAGCAGTACTTC | TRBV18 | TRBD1 | . | TRBJ2-7 | 15